Presented here are 14 T cell receptor beta chains from one specimen sequenced in a study of blood T cell repertoires in COVID-19. The data were produced by immunoSEQ multiplex PCR, yet TCRdb's version contains in-frame clones alone and is incomplete. The sample yields fewer than 200,000 clones, about 85% seen once. The material sequenced was peripheral blood. Receptors were obtained from an elderly woman with acute or convalescent COVID-19.

The gene calls are TRBV2 and TRBJ2-6; TRBD1 aligns across 7 bases. This CDR3 comprises 15 residues. The germline V gene has CDR1 SNHLY and CDR2 FYNNEI. Trimming cost V 8 bases and J 0 bases; bases outside gene matches: 4. The CDR3 reads CASLQGISGANVLTF. The CDR3 DNA reads TGTGCCAGCCTACAGGGGATCTCTGGGGCCAACGTCCTGACTTTC.

The V call is TRBV12-3 or TRBV12-4, the J call TRBJ1-1; D is unclear. This CDR3 is built from 11 residues. The germline V and J ends were trimmed by 4 bases and 8 bases, with 8 bases remaining between them. The CDR3 DNA sequence: TGTGCCAGCAGTTCAACATTCGAAGCTTTCTTT. It encodes CASSSTFEAFF.

This chain joins TRBV27 and TRBJ2-5, with 7 bases aligning to TRBD2. CDR1 and CDR2 (germline): MNHEY, SMNVEV (reference sequence). The CDR3 is 15 amino acids. V shed 6 bases, J shed 6 bases, and the junction held 13 bases outside the gene matches. This CDR3 is CASSPSTWGGQTQYF. The CDR3 nucleotides read TGTGCCAGCAGCCCCTCGACTTGGGGGGGTCAGACCCAGTACTTC.

J is TRBJ2-7 and V is TRBV11-1; TRBD2 matches 11 bases. The CDR3 has 15 amino acids. The germline V gene has CDR1 SGHAT and CDR2 FQDESV (reference sequence). Unmatched junction bases numbered 6, after V lost 5 bases and J lost 3 bases. CDR3 residues: CASSETSGIIYEQYF. CDR3 DNA sequence: TGTGCCAGCAGCGAGACTAGCGGGATAATCTACGAGCAGTACTTC. Full variable domain (missing parts from reference TRBV11-1 and TRBJ2-7): EAEVAQSPRYKITEKSQAVAFWCDPISGHATLYWYRQILGQGPELLVQFQDESVVDDSQLPKDRFSAERLKGVDSTLKIQPAELGDSAMYLCASSETSGIIYEQYFGPGTRLTVT.

The J gene is TRBJ2-3, the V gene TRBV7-2, with 7 bases lining up with TRBD1. CDR3 length: 15 amino acids. The germline gives CDR1 SGHTA, CDR2 FQGNSA. Trimming took 4 bases from V and 6 from J; bases not matched to a gene: 10. CDR3 nucleotide sequence: TGTGCCAGCAGCTCGGCCCGACAGGGAAGGGATACGCAGTATTTT. This gives the protein CASSSARQGRDTQYF.

The rearrangement uses TRBV19 and TRBJ1-1; D may be TRBD1 (5 bases). V was cut by 7 bases and J by 5 bases, with 17 bases left in between. The CDR3 spans 14 residues. Looked up from germline, CDR1 is LNHDA and CDR2 is SQIVND (reference sequence). The chain's CDR3 is CASTFRGRGTEAFF. CDR3 DNA sequence: TGTGCCAGTACGTTTAGGGGCCGGGGGACTGAAGCTTTCTTT.

In this sample, this clone turned up once. The V gene is TRBV7-3, the J gene TRBJ2-6, with no clear D. CDR3 length: 20 amino acids. Germline lookup yields CDR1 SGHTA and CDR2 FQGTGA. The ends were cut back, 2 bases at V and 0 bases at J, with 20 bases in the middle. The CDR3: CASSLEVRRWSISGANVLTF. The CDR3 DNA reads TGTGCCAGCAGCTTAGAGGTGCGTCGCTGGAGTATCTCTGGGGCCAACGTCCTGACTTTC.

The rearrangement links TRBV15 to TRBJ1-3; no reliable D call. This CDR3 is built from 13 residues. Germline V gene data show CDR1 as LNHNV and CDR2 as YYDKDF (reference sequence). V was cut by 3 bases and J by 4 bases, with 7 bases left in between. The CDR3 here is CATSSSLGNTIYF. In nucleotides, the CDR3 is TGTGCCACCAGCAGTTCCCTCGGAAACACCATATATTTT.

The chain uses TRBV6-5 and TRBJ1-2; 9 nucleotides agree with TRBD1. Trimming removed 5 bases from V and 2 bases from J; junction bases left unmatched: 3. The CDR3 extends over 14 amino acids. Germline CDR1 MNHEY, CDR2 SVGAGI. CDR3 DNA: TGTGCCAGCAGTACGGGACAGGGAAACTATGGCTACACCTTC. This encodes CASSTGQGNYGYTF.

The J gene is TRBJ2-5, the V gene TRBV9; 11 bases align to TRBD2. CDR3 length: 15 amino acids. Trimming took 3 bases from V and 2 from J; bases not matched to a gene: 3. CDR1 is SGDLS, CDR2 YYNGEE, per germline. The CDR3 loop is CASSGGLADQETQYF. CDR3 bases: TGTGCCAGCAGCGGGGGACTAGCGGATCAAGAGACCCAGTACTTC. Full variable domain (missing parts from reference TRBV9 and TRBJ2-5): DSGVTQTPKHLITATGQRVTLRCSPRSGDLSVYWYQQSLDQGLQFLIQYYNGEERAKGNILERFSAQQFPDLHSELNLSSLELGDSALYFCASSGGLADQETQYFGPGTRLLVL.

This chain links TRBV7-2 with TRBJ2-7; D might be TRBD2 (5 bases). CDR1 is SGHTA and CDR2 is FQGNSA in the germline V gene. Trimming pared 4 bases from V and 6 bases from J, leaving 13 bases between. The CDR3 spans 13 residues. This CDR3 is CASSSPTGSEQYF. CDR3 DNA sequence: TGTGCCAGCAGCTCCCCGACGGGAAGCGAGCAGTACTTC.

Turning to this clone: The sample contains more than one DNA sequence encoding this CDR3. The V gene is TRBV5-4, the J gene TRBJ1-3; D gene ambiguous. CDR1 is SGHNT, CDR2 YYREEE, per germline (reference sequence). The CDR3 is made up of 14 amino acids. V was cut by 0 bases and J by 3 bases, with 7 bases left in between. The CDR3 is CASSLGSSGNTIYF. Here the CDR3 DNA reads TGTGCCAGCAGCTTGGGCTCGAGTGGAAACACCATATATTTT. Supplemented by reference TRBV5-4 and TRBJ1-3, the full variable domain reads ETGVTQSPTHLIKTRGQQVTLRCSSQSGHNTVSWYQQALGQGPQFIFQYYREEENGRGNFPPRFSGLQFPNYSSELNVNALELDDSALYLCASSLGSSGNTIYFGEGSWLTVV.

The DNA of the CDR3 is TGTGCCAGCAGCTCCGGGACAGGCAACTCCTACGAGCAGTACTTC. Translating gives CASSSGTGNSYEQYF. The rearrangement joins TRBV5-6 to TRBJ2-7; 8 bases align to TRBD1. Unmatched junction bases numbered 5, after V lost 3 bases and J lost 0 bases. The CDR3 totals 15 residues. In germline, CDR1 is SGHDT, CDR2 YYEEEE.

This clone was picked up one time. The chain joins TRBV27 to TRBJ1-2, with a weak D call TRBD1 (5 bases). Germline V gene lookup returns CDR1 MNHEY and CDR2 SMNVEV (reference sequence). The CDR3 totals 16 residues. The ends were cut back, 3 bases at V and 4 bases at J, with 18 bases in the middle. The CDR3 nucleotides read TGTGCCAGCAGTTTTGGGGGGGGGTTAGGAGGCTATGGCTACACCTTC. Its protein is CASSFGGGLGGYGYTF.